The 17 T cell receptor beta chains below were found in one sample sequenced in a study of STAT5B mutations in CD4+ large granular lymphocyte leukemia. Assay: immunoSEQ multiplex PCR; the TCRdb copy retains only in-frame clones and omits some. The sample yields more than 45,000 clones, roughly 70% seen once. The sequenced material came from CD4+ T cells from blood buffy coats. The source is a human donor in good health.

The chain carries TRBV11-2 and TRBJ1-4; D not resolved. CDR1 and CDR2 (germline): SGHAT, FQNNGV. With 2 bases removed from V and 8 bases from J, the gap between germline ends came to 12 bases. This CDR3 comprises 14 residues. In DNA form, the CDR3 reads TGTGCCAGCAGCTTAAGACAAGAAAACGAAAAACTGTTTTTT. It codes for CASSLRQENEKLFF.

The chain couples TRBV28 to TRBJ2-5, with TRBD2 matching over 7 bases. With 7 bases clipped from V and 1 base from J, the junction kept 12 bases outside the gene matches. Germline lookup yields CDR1 MDHEN and CDR2 SYDVKM. The CDR3 contains 16 residues. CDR3 in DNA: TGTGCCAGCAAACCCGCGTCCAGCGGGGTCCAAGAGACCCAGTACTTC. Translating it yields CASKPASSGVQETQYF.

CDR3: CASSYSSGGANEQFF. As DNA, the CDR3 is TGTGCCAGCAGTTACTCTAGCGGGGGGGCTAATGAGCAGTTCTTC. J is TRBJ2-1 and V is TRBV6-6; 11 bases agree with TRBD2. J lost 7 bases, V lost 0 bases, and 2 bases had no gene match. This CDR3 is 15 amino acids long. Per germline, CDR1 MNHNY and CDR2 SVGAGI (reference sequence).

The chain joins TRBV6-6 to TRBJ2-7, with D uncertain. The V gene's germline CDR1 is MNHNY and CDR2 SVGAGI (reference sequence). This CDR3 contains 12 residues. V was cut by 10 bases and J by 3 bases, with 13 bases left in between. The CDR3 coding sequence is TGTGCCACGGGCCCCAGGATCTACGAGCAGTACTTC. Protein: CATGPRIYEQYF.

This chain links TRBV11-2 with TRBJ1-1; D call uncertain. V lost 5 bases and J lost 1, with 11 bases in between. CDR1 and CDR2 from the germline V gene are SGHAT and FQNNGV. The CDR3 spans 14 residues. CDR3 amino acids: CASSRAPENTEAFF. CDR3 coding DNA: TGTGCCAGCAGCCGCGCCCCGGAGAACACTGAAGCTTTCTTT. Using reference TRBV11-2 and TRBJ1-1 for the parts outside the CDR3, the full variable domain is EAGVAQSPRYKIIEKRQSVAFWCNPISGHATLYWYQQILGQGPKLLIQFQNNGVVDDSQLPKDRFSAERLKGVDSTLKIQPAKLEDSAVYLCASSRAPENTEAFFGQGTRLTVV.

The chain uses TRBV7-9 and TRBJ2-3, with 7 bases aligning to TRBD2. The CDR3 consists of 15 residues. The germline V gene encodes CDR1 SEHNR and CDR2 FQNEAQ (reference sequence). V gave up 8 bases and J gave up 3 bases; unmatched junction bases: 11. CDR3 sequence: CASSRGTGGTDTQYF. Here the CDR3 DNA reads TGTGCCAGCTCCCGGGGAACGGGGGGAACAGATACGCAGTATTTT.

A single count supports this clone. This chain uses TRBV28 with TRBJ2-5, with a tentative D call TRBD1 (5 bases). The ends were cut back, 5 bases at V and 7 bases at J, with 17 bases in the middle. Germline CDR1 is MDHEN and CDR2 is SYDVKM. The CDR3 is 14 amino acids. The CDR3 sequence: CASSRRQTRGTQYF. For the CDR3, the DNA is TGTGCCAGCAGTCGGAGACAGACGCGAGGGACCCAGTACTTC.

This clone was picked up one time. The CDR3 loop reads CASSLLGPKTTQYF. CDR3 DNA: TGTGCCAGCAGCTTGTTGGGGCCCAAAACTACGCAGTATTTT. The chain employs TRBV5-6 and TRBJ2-3; a weak D match, TRBD1 (5 bases). V dropped 1 base and J dropped 8 bases, with 14 bases sitting between them. The CDR3 extends over 14 amino acids. Germline CDR1 is SGHDT and CDR2 is YYEEEE.

The J gene is TRBJ1-4, the V gene TRBV15; a weak D match, TRBD1 (6 bases). Trimming removed 9 bases at V and 3 bases at J, with 14 bases between. Looked up from germline, CDR1 is LNHNV and CDR2 is YYDKDF (reference sequence). There are 14 residues in the CDR3. The CDR3 sequence: CATMQGPSNEKLFF. The CDR3 DNA sequence: TGTGCCACGATGCAGGGGCCATCTAATGAAAAACTGTTTTTT. The full variable domain, completed using reference TRBV15 and TRBJ1-4, is DAMVIQNPRYQVTQFGKPVTLSCSQTLNHNVMYWYQQKSSQAPKLLFHYYDKDFNNEADTPDNFQSRRPNTSFCFLDIRSPGLGDTAMYLCATMQGPSNEKLFFGSGTQLSVL.

The chain employs TRBV7-8 and TRBJ1-6; 10 bases are a match to TRBD1. Losses at the gene ends were 4 bases for V and 5 bases for J; bases not matched to a gene: 2. The germline gives CDR1 SGHVS, CDR2 FQNEAQ. This CDR3 has 15 amino acids. The CDR3 here is CASSSGTGDNSPLHF. CDR3 in DNA: TGTGCCAGCAGCTCCGGGACAGGGGATAATTCACCCCTCCACTTT.

The chain links TRBV28 to TRBJ2-5, with TRBD2 matching 7 bases. CDR1 is MDHEN and CDR2 is SYDVKM in the germline V gene. The CDR3 contains 15 residues. Losses at the gene ends were 4 bases for V and 5 bases for J; bases not matched to a gene: 10. The CDR3 coding sequence is TGTGCCAGCAGTTCGGGAGGCGCTGGTAGCGAGACCCAGTACTTC. Its translation is CASSSGGAGSETQYF.

The gene calls are TRBV28 and TRBJ2-7, with D uncertain. This CDR3 has 12 amino acids. V shed 10 bases and J shed 7 bases, with 17 bases lying between them. In germline, CDR1 is MDHEN, CDR2 SYDVKM. The CDR3 sequence is CATALGLGEQYF. CDR3 DNA: TGTGCCACCGCCCTAGGGTTGGGTGAGCAGTACTTC.

The J gene is TRBJ1-3, the V gene TRBV9, with TRBD1 matching over 7 bases. The CDR3 has 14 residues. Trimming cost V 2 bases and J 5 bases; bases outside gene matches: 4. Germline CDR1 and CDR2: SGDLS and YYNGEE. The CDR3 loop reads CASSVGTERNTIYF. The CDR3, as DNA: TGTGCCAGCAGCGTCGGGACAGAGAGAAACACCATATATTTT.

J is TRBJ1-2 and V is TRBV5-1; a weak D match, TRBD1 (6 bases). V lost 0 bases, J lost 6 bases, and 15 bases lay in between. CDR3 size: 15 residues. Germline V gene sequence: CDR1 SGHRS, CDR2 YFSETQ. The CDR3 region has the DNA TGCGCCAGCAGCTTGGATGTAGGGACACACGATGGCTACACCTTC. It codes for CASSLDVGTHDGYTF. The full variable domain, with the rest looked up from reference TRBV5-1 and TRBJ1-2, is KAGVTQTPRYLIKTRGQQVTLSCSPISGHRSVSWYQQTPGQGLQFLFEYFSETQRNKGNFPGRFSGRQFSNSRSEMNVSTLELGDSALYLCASSLDVGTHDGYTFGSGTRLTVV.

The rearrangement joins TRBV18 to TRBJ2-7, with 12 bases matching TRBD1. The J segment lost 2 bases and the V segment lost 3 bases, leaving 2 bases of the junction unmatched. The CDR3 length is 15 residues. Germline-derived CDR1 and CDR2 are KGHSH and LQKENI. CDR3 sequence (DNA): TGTGCCAGCTCACCCGGGACAGGGGGCCCCTACGAGCAGTACTTC. This gives the protein CASSPGTGGPYEQYF.

This chain links TRBV9 with TRBJ2-2, with D maybe TRBD1 (6 bases). Germline V gene data show CDR1 as SGDLS and CDR2 as YYNGEE. The CDR3 loop spans 14 amino acids. V lost 4 bases and J lost 1, with 8 bases in between. The CDR3 loop reads CASSQGQNTGELFF. The CDR3 DNA reads as TGTGCCAGCAGCCAGGGACAGAACACCGGGGAGCTGTTTTTT.

The V call is TRBV19, the J call TRBJ2-1, with D uncertain. The V and J ends lost 3 bases and 6 bases respectively, with 18 bases between them. CDR3 size: 16 residues. Germline V gives CDR1 LNHDA, CDR2 SQIVND (reference sequence). CDR3 sequence reads: CASSILENRLGNEQFF. The CDR3 region has the DNA TGTGCCAGTAGTATCCTGGAGAATAGATTGGGCAATGAGCAGTTCTTC.